This TCR beta chain was observed in a study of blood T cell repertoires in COVID-19. At the level of the study: Samples taken during acute and convalescent COVID-19 were collected in the United States, Italy and Spain. Sources were T cells, B-cell-depleted T cells, or PBMCs; the material itself was cDNA or gDNA.

This CDR3 contains 15 residues. Unmatched junction bases numbered 7, after V lost 4 bases and J lost 6 bases. Germline V gene data show CDR1 as SGHRS and CDR2 as YFSETQ. Authors' methods: By means of reference gene primer amplification, nucleated cell counts were estimated. Libraries were prepared by immunoSEQ multiplex PCR; TCRdb keeps only in-frame clonotypes and omits some of them. The DNA gave D and trimming, while V, J and clone size come from that table. This sample has under 50,000 clones, with 75% to 95% found just once. The sequenced sample consisted of peripheral blood. The chain employs TRBV5-1 and TRBJ2-2, with 9 bases identical to TRBD1. This clonotype was obtained from an older man with active COVID-19. The CDR3 sequence: CASSLQGAIAGELFF. The DNA of the CDR3 is TGCGCCAGCAGCCTACAGGGGGCTATTGCCGGGGAGCTGTTTTTT. The whole variable domain, filled in from reference TRBV5-1 and TRBJ2-2, reads KAGVTQTPRYLIKTRGQQVTLSCSPISGHRSVSWYQQTPGQGLQFLFEYFSETQRNKGNFPGRFSGRQFSNSRSEMNVSTLELGDSALYLCASSLQGAIAGELFFGEGSRLTVL.